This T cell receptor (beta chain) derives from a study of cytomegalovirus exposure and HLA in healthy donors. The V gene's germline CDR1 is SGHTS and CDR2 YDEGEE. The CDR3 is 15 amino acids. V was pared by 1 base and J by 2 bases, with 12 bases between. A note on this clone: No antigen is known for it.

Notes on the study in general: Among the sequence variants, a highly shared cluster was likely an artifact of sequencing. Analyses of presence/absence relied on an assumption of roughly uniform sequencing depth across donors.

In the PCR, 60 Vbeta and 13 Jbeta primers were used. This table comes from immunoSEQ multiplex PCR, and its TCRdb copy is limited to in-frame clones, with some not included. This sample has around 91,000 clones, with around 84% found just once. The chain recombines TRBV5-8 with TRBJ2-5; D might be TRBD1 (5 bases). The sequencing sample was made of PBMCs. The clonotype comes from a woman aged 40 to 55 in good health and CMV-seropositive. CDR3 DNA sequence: TGTGCCAGCAGCTTGAGACAGATAGGACAAGAGACCCAGTACTTC. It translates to CASSLRQIGQETQYF. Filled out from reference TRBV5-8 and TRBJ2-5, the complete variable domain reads EAGVTQSPTHLIKTRGQQATLRCSPISGHTSVYWYQQALGLGLQFLLWYDEGEERNRGNFPPRFSGRQFPNYSSELNVNALELEDSALYLCASSLRQIGQETQYFGPGTRLLVL.